This record looks at one TCR beta chain sequence and its context. The record originates from a study of blood T cell repertoires in COVID-19. Produced via immunoSEQ multiplex PCR; TCRdb's table is partial and in-frame only. The profile shows under 250,000 clones, approximately 90% of them singletons. The TCR comes from a woman between 40 and 55 years old with acute or convalescent COVID-19. Sample: peripheral blood.

This CDR3 is CASSQVSGGHQQFF. The CDR3, as DNA: TGTGCCAGCAGCCAAGTCAGCGGGGGTCATCAGCAGTTCTTC. The gene calls are TRBV3-1 (or the pseudogene TRBV3-2) and TRBJ2-1; TRBD2 agrees at 8 bases. V lost 1 base, J lost 11 bases, and 7 bases stayed unmatched. The germline gives CDR1 LGHDT, CDR2 YNNKEL (reference sequence). The CDR3 length is 14 residues.